These 31 T cell receptor beta chains share one sample of origin, sequenced in a study of cytomegalovirus exposure and HLA in healthy donors. The PCR employed 60 Vbeta primers together with 13 Jbeta primers. The data were produced by immunoSEQ multiplex PCR, yet TCRdb's version contains in-frame clones alone and is incomplete. This sample has about 170,000 clones, with 82% found just once. The sequencing input was PBMCs. These receptors came from a male donor in good health and CMV-seronegative.

The rearrangement uses TRBV29-1 and TRBJ2-6; D gene ambiguous. The ends were cut back, 4 bases at V and 3 bases at J, with 4 bases in the middle. CDR1 is SQVTM and CDR2 is ANQGSEA in the germline V gene. The CDR3 runs 12 residues. CDR3 amino acids: CSVGHGANVLTF. Here the CDR3 DNA reads TGCAGCGTTGGACATGGGGCCAACGTCCTGACTTTC.

The chain couples TRBV5-1 to TRBJ1-2; D possibly corresponds to TRBD1 (5 bases). This CDR3 region has 13 residues. Trimming pared 5 bases from V and 4 bases from J, leaving 12 bases between. Per the germline V gene, CDR1 is SGHRS and CDR2 is YFSETQ. The CDR3 protein is CASRVDRLYGYTF. CDR3 DNA: TGCGCCAGCAGAGTTGACAGACTCTATGGCTACACCTTC.

The V gene is TRBV29-1, the J gene TRBJ2-3; D may be TRBD1 (5 bases). The CDR3 spans 13 residues. V lost 3 bases to trimming and J lost 6 bases, with 13 bases between them. Germline V lookup: CDR1 SQVTM, CDR2 ANQGSEA. The CDR3 DNA sequence: TGCAGCGTTGACTTAGGACCAGGGGATACGCAGTATTTT. Its protein is CSVDLGPGDTQYF.

The chain has TRBV27 and TRBJ1-4; 11 nucleotides match TRBD1. CDR1 and CDR2 (germline): MNHEY, SMNVEV (reference sequence). There are 15 residues in the CDR3. Trimming at V came to 6 bases and at J to 7 bases, leaving 7 bases not matched to a gene. The CDR3 region has the DNA TGTGCCAGCAGCTCCCGGGACAGGGGGGGTGAAAAACTGTTTTTT. Amino acid sequence: CASSSRDRGGEKLFF.

The DNA of the CDR3 is TGTGCCAGCAGCTTGGTGTCAGTCGAGACCCAGTACTTC. Its translation is CASSLVSVETQYF. The chain combines TRBV5-6 with TRBJ2-5; D remains unclear. Germline CDR1 and CDR2: SGHDT and YYEEEE. Deletions cut 0 bases from V and 5 bases from J, with 8 bases between. The CDR3 length is 13 residues.

The count of this clone is one. This chain connects TRBV4-2 to TRBJ2-4; 8 bases line up with TRBD2. Per germline, CDR1 LGHNA and CDR2 YNFKEQ. J was trimmed by 8 bases and V by 0 bases; bases with no gene match: 15. The CDR3 runs 18 residues. The CDR3 loop reads CASSQDLVIAGQRDIQYF. CDR3 bases: TGTGCCAGCAGCCAAGATTTGGTAATAGCGGGGCAGCGGGACATTCAGTACTTC.

The rearrangement uses TRBV5-1 and TRBJ2-5, with D maybe TRBD2 (5 bases). The V and J ends lost 3 bases and 5 bases respectively, with 11 bases between them. The CDR3 length is 13 residues. CDR1 is SGHRS and CDR2 is YFSETQ in the germline V gene. CDR3 sequence reads: CASSSGVFETQYF. Here the CDR3 DNA reads TGCGCCAGCAGCTCCGGGGTCTTTGAGACCCAGTACTTC.

The chain has TRBV29-1 and TRBJ2-1; possibly TRBD2 for D (6 bases). Germline V gene lookup returns CDR1 SQVTM and CDR2 ANQGSEA. The CDR3 totals 16 residues. The germline V and J ends were trimmed by 4 bases and 4 bases, with 20 bases remaining between them. The CDR3 DNA is TGCAGCGTTGGTGGTTTCCGGGACTTAAATTACAATGAGCAGTTCTTC. The encoded protein is CSVGGFRDLNYNEQFF.

The chain employs TRBV5-8 and TRBJ2-1; perhaps TRBD1 as D (5 bases). The CDR3 length is 16 residues. Germline loops: CDR1 SGHTS, CDR2 YDEGEE. The V and J ends lost 4 bases and 1 base respectively, with 15 bases between them. The CDR3 loop reads CASSLVPTGSYNEQFF. The CDR3 DNA reads TGTGCCAGCAGCCTTGTTCCCACAGGATCCTACAATGAGCAGTTCTTC.

This chain's CDR3 is CASSLGVSQETQYF. DNA of the CDR3: TGTGCCAGCAGCTTAGGAGTCTCGCAAGAGACCCAGTACTTC. J is TRBJ2-5 and V is TRBV21-1; TRBD2 reflects the table's D call only, with no check against the DNA. TRBV21-1 is recorded as a pseudogene. The CDR3 is 14 residues long.

The rearrangement joins TRBV7-7 to TRBJ2-5; perhaps TRBD2 as D (5 bases). The tail of the sequence fits TRBJ2-7 better, so the J call may be wrong. Germline V gene lookup returns CDR1 SSHAT and CDR2 FNYEAQ (reference sequence). The CDR3 spans 15 residues. The CDR3 reads CASSLGEGITYEQYF. The CDR3 DNA is TGTGCCAGCAGCTTAGGAGAGGGTATCACCTACGAGCAGTACTTC.

J is TRBJ1-2 and V is TRBV19, with unresolved D. Trimming stripped 3 bases from V and 4 bases from J, with 9 bases between. The CDR3 extends over 13 amino acids. Germline CDR1 reads LNHDA; CDR2 reads SQIVND (reference sequence). CDR3 sequence (DNA): TGTGCCAGTAGTATTTCCCTCAGCTATGGCTACACCTTC. Translated, it gives CASSISLSYGYTF.

The chain employs TRBV6-5 and TRBJ1-1; unclear D gene. Germline-derived CDR1 and CDR2 are MNHEY and SVGAGI. The CDR3 contains 15 residues. Between the trimmed V and J ends, which lost 5 bases and 1 base, there was a span of 14 bases. CDR3 bases: TGTGCCAGCAGTCCCGCGGGAAGGACGAACACTGAAGCTTTCTTT. Residues: CASSPAGRTNTEAFF.

The J gene is TRBJ2-7, the V gene TRBV7-6; TRBD1 matches 9 bases. V lost 5 bases, J lost 6 bases, and 5 bases stayed unmatched. Germline assignment: CDR1 SGHVS and CDR2 FNYEAQ. The CDR3 covers 13 residues. Here the CDR3 DNA reads TGTGCCAGCAGCCGGGACAGGGTGGCCGAGCAGTACTTC. Its translation: CASSRDRVAEQYF. Filled out from reference TRBV7-6 and TRBJ2-7, the complete variable domain reads GAGVSQSPRYKVTKRGQDVALRCDPISGHVSLYWYRQALGQGPEFLTYFNYEAQQDKSGLPNDRFSAERPEGSISTLTIQRTEQRDSAMYRCASSRDRVAEQYFGPGTRLTVT.

The gene calls are TRBV6-5 and TRBJ2-3, with 8 bases matching TRBD1. Germline assignment: CDR1 MNHEY and CDR2 SVGAGI. V gave up 5 bases and J gave up 1 base; unmatched junction bases: 2. The CDR3 extends over 14 amino acids. The CDR3 sequence is CASSTGQGTDTQYF. CDR3 sequence (DNA): TGTGCCAGCAGTACGGGACAGGGCACAGATACGCAGTATTTT.

The J gene is TRBJ1-2, the V gene TRBV11-2; D gene ambiguous. Germline V lookup: CDR1 SGHAT, CDR2 FQNNGV. V was cut by 2 bases and J by 5 bases, with 12 bases left in between. The CDR3 runs to 14 residues. The CDR3 DNA reads TGTGCCAGCAGCTTATCCGGGGTTGAATATGGCTACACCTTC. It yields the protein CASSLSGVEYGYTF.

The chain joins TRBV10-3 to TRBJ2-7; 7 bases are a match to TRBD2. This CDR3 region has 15 residues. The V gene's germline CDR1 is ENHRY and CDR2 SYGVKD. V lost 6 bases, J lost 7 bases, and 15 bases stayed unmatched. The CDR3 spells CAISDAAGDLGEQYF. The CDR3 DNA reads TGTGCCATCAGCGATGCGGCGGGAGATCTGGGGGAGCAGTACTTC.

V usage is TRBV4-1 and J usage is TRBJ2-5, with D perhaps being TRBD1 or TRBD2 (6 bases each). The V end was cut by 7 bases, the J end by 2 bases, with 17 bases between. This CDR3 has 15 residues. CDR1 and CDR2 (germline): MGHRA, YSYEKL. Written as DNA, the CDR3 is TGCGCCAGCACCCAGGGGTCTGGGGGGCAAGAGACCCAGTACTTC. It is translated as CASTQGSGGQETQYF.

This clone was observed a single time. The sample has other DNA sequences that encode this CDR3 too. The J gene is TRBJ2-1, the V gene TRBV9; TRBD2 aligns across 9 bases. J gave up 4 bases and V 3 bases, and 8 bases lay outside the gene matches. Germline lookup yields CDR1 SGDLS and CDR2 YYNGEE. The CDR3 consists of 16 residues. The CDR3 DNA sequence: TGTGCCAGCAGCGGACCCTTAGCGGGGGTTTACAATGAGCAGTTCTTC. It is translated as CASSGPLAGVYNEQFF.

The gene calls are TRBV18 and TRBJ2-5; 7 nucleotides line up with TRBD2. Germline CDR1 is KGHSH and CDR2 is LQKENI. Trimming removed 0 bases from V and 3 bases from J; junction bases left unmatched: 7. The CDR3 consists of 16 residues. For the CDR3, the DNA is TGTGCCAGCTCACCACCTGAACTAGCGTCTAAAGAGACCCAGTACTTC. Protein: CASSPPELASKETQYF.

This clone came up a few times. The CDR3 is CASSLRGDRGSEQYF. The CDR3 nucleotides read TGCGCCAGCAGCTTACGCGGGGACAGGGGGTCCGAGCAGTACTTC. The rearrangement links TRBV5-1 to TRBJ2-7; 11 bases line up with TRBD1. Germline V gene lookup returns CDR1 SGHRS and CDR2 YFSETQ. The ends lost 2 bases at V and 6 bases at J; junction bases unmatched: 7. The CDR3 is made up of 15 amino acids.

The chain carries TRBV5-4 and TRBJ1-1; a possible D gene is TRBD1 (6 bases). The CDR3 totals 12 residues. CDR1 and CDR2 from the germline V gene are SGHNT and YYREEE (reference sequence). V dropped 0 bases and J dropped 8 bases, with 8 bases sitting between them. The CDR3 nucleotides read TGTGCCAGCAGCTTGGGCAGGGGAGAAGCTTTCTTT. This gives the protein CASSLGRGEAFF.

The chain couples TRBV6-1 to TRBJ2-7; 7 nucleotides agree with TRBD2. Germline V gives CDR1 MNHNS, CDR2 SASEGT. The CDR3 contains 12 residues. V lost 8 bases, J lost 5 bases, and 6 bases stayed unmatched. CDR3 region: CASGREPHEQYF. The CDR3 DNA reads TGTGCCAGCGGGCGGGAGCCCCACGAGCAGTACTTC.

The chain employs TRBV15 and TRBJ1-1; 8 positions match TRBD1. The CDR3 spans 13 residues. Unmatched junction bases numbered 3, after V lost 5 bases and J lost 4 bases. Germline values: CDR1 LNHNV, CDR2 YYDKDF (reference sequence). The CDR3: CATSGGTGTEAFF. CDR3 nucleotide sequence: TGTGCCACCAGCGGGGGGACAGGCACTGAAGCTTTCTTT.

This rearrangement joins TRBV6-6 to TRBJ2-2; 8 bases map to TRBD1. Germline V gives CDR1 MNHNY, CDR2 SVGAGI (reference sequence). The CDR3 covers 16 residues. J was trimmed by 5 bases and V by 6 bases; bases with no gene match: 11. This CDR3 is CASRSSQGARTGELFF. The CDR3 DNA is TGTGCCAGCAGGTCCTCGCAGGGGGCGCGTACCGGGGAGCTGTTTTTT.

V is TRBV5-1 and J is TRBJ2-3; no definite D call. V lost 2 bases and J lost 0, with 7 bases in between. The CDR3 runs 14 residues. Germline loops: CDR1 SGHRS, CDR2 YFSETQ. The CDR3 bases are TGCGCCAGCAGCTTATCTCCTAGCACAGATACGCAGTATTTT. Its protein is CASSLSPSTDTQYF.

In DNA form, the CDR3 reads TGTGCCAGCAGTTCCCCGGCGGGGACCTCCTACAATGAGCAGTTCTTC. This codes for CASSSPAGTSYNEQFF. The chain employs TRBV6-5 and TRBJ2-1; a possible D gene is TRBD2 (6 bases). This CDR3 region has 16 residues. Germline assignment: CDR1 MNHEY and CDR2 SVGAGI. Between the trimmed V and J ends, which lost 4 bases and 0 bases, there was a span of 13 bases.

J is TRBJ1-1 and V is TRBV11-2; 10 bases match TRBD1. The CDR3 extends over 15 amino acids. Looked up from germline, CDR1 is SGHAT and CDR2 is FQNNGV. After removal of 4 bases from V and 3 bases from J, the junction contained 5 bases not matched to a gene. CDR3 sequence (DNA): TGTGCCAGCAGCTCTTCGGACAGGGGGGACACTGAAGCTTTCTTT. Translating gives CASSSSDRGDTEAFF.

V gene TRBV19 combines with J gene TRBJ2-5; 8 nucleotides agree with TRBD1. Germline CDR1 is LNHDA and CDR2 is SQIVND (reference sequence). The CDR3 loop spans 14 amino acids. The trim removed 2 bases at V and 5 bases at J, leaving 4 bases unmatched. CDR3 DNA sequence: TGTGCCAGTAGTATACGACAGGGGAGGGAGACCCAGTACTTC. Translated, it gives CASSIRQGRETQYF.

The V call is TRBV5-5, the J call TRBJ2-7; TRBD1 matches 9 bases. V gave up 2 bases and J gave up 6 bases; unmatched junction bases: 9. Germline CDR1 is SGHKS and CDR2 is YYEKEE (reference sequence). This CDR3 has 15 amino acids. CDR3 DNA sequence: TGTGCCAGCAGCTTTCCCGGGACAGGGTCTTTCGAGCAGTACTTC. This codes for CASSFPGTGSFEQYF.

The sample holds a few counts of this clone. The chain is built from TRBV27 and TRBJ2-2; D gene ambiguous. The length of the CDR3 is 13 residues. CDR1 is MNHEY, CDR2 SMNVEV, per germline (reference sequence). V was clipped by 3 bases and J by 2 bases, with 4 bases between them. CDR3 sequence reads: CASSFQNTGELFF. The CDR3 nucleotides are TGTGCCAGCAGTTTCCAAAACACCGGGGAGCTGTTTTTT.